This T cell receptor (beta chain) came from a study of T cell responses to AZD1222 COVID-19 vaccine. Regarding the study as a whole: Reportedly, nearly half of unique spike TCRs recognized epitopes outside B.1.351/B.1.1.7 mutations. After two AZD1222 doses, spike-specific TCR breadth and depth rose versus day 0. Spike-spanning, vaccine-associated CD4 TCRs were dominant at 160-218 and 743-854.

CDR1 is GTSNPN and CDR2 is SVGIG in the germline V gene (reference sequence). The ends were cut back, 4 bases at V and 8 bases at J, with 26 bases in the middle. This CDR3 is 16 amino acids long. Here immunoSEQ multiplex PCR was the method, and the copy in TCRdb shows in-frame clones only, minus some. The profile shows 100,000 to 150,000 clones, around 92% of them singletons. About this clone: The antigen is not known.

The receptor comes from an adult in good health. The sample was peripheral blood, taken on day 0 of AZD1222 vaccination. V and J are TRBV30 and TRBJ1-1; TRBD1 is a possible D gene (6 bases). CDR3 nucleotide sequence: TGTGCCTGGAAGGGGGGTGTGGGACCCTGGCAAGGGGAAGCTTTCTTT. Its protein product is CAWKGGVGPWQGEAFF.